This section outlines one TCR beta chain sequence together with its context. The data stem from a study of blood T cell repertoires in COVID-19. Study in general: Researchers got acute and convalescent COVID-19 samples from the United States, Italy and Spain. T cells, B-cell-depleted T cells, or PBMCs supplied cDNA or gDNA.

CDR3 length: 15 amino acids. Trimming removed 5 bases from V and 2 bases from J, with 13 bases in between. CDR1 and CDR2 from the germline V gene are SGHAT and FQNNGV. Authors' data handling: The assay estimated nucleated cells by amplifying reference gene primers. Method: immunoSEQ multiplex PCR; TCRdb's copy keeps in-frame clones and lacks some. V and J calls and clone size are copied from that table; D and trimming were computed from the DNA. The sample has 250,000 or so clones; roughly 90% are singletons. The TCR was taken from a woman aged 55-70 years with acute or convalescent COVID-19. The sequencing input was peripheral blood. This rearrangement joins TRBV11-2 to TRBJ2-1; D possibly corresponds to TRBD2 (5 bases). CDR3 residues: CASSQTDSPYNEQFF. CDR3 nucleotide sequence: TGTGCCAGCAGCCAAACGGACTCTCCCTACAATGAGCAGTTCTTC.